Below, one TCR beta chain is given with its context. Its antigen is undetermined. The CDR3 covers 14 residues. Germline lookup yields CDR1 MNHEY and CDR2 SVGEGT. V shed 2 bases and J 6 bases; nucleotides not matched to a gene: 5. The sample belongs to a study of CD8+CD57+ T cells in acquired aplastic anemia. Genomic DNA served as template for TCR beta VDJ and CDR3 profiling. TCRdb used MiXCR to reprocess the reads, holding one entry per CDR3 protein. The sample lists about half a million distinct CDR3 sequences, approximately 33% occurring once. General observations from the study: The same twenty-nine CD8+ CDR3 sequences occurred in patients and in controls. CD8+ Simpson's diversity showed no significant patient-control difference.

Patients included in sequencing had previously demonstrated CD8+CD57+ cell expansion by flow cytometry. At blood sampling, none of the patients had yet received therapy. The material sequenced was sorted CD4+, CD8+, or CD8+CD57+ T cells (not recorded which) from PBMCs. This sequence was found in a human donor with aplastic anemia. The J gene is TRBJ1-1, the V gene TRBV6-2 or TRBV6-3, with 8 bases matching TRBD1. The CDR3 region is CASSYGQGSAEAFF. The DNA of the CDR3 is TGTGCCAGCAGTTACGGACAGGGCTCCGCTGAAGCTTTCTTT.